The source of this T cell receptor (beta chain) is a study of shared clonotypes between healthy human individuals. Whole-study results and caveats: The small donor group covered limited genetic and exposure diversity.

This table comes from immunoSEQ multiplex PCR, and its TCRdb copy is limited to in-frame clones, with some not included. The sample lists 1,500,000 or so clones, more than 95% seen once, with roughly 1.2% in the top ten. Per the germline V gene, CDR1 is LNHDA and CDR2 is SQIVND (reference sequence). The CDR3 has 17 amino acids. Between the trimmed V and J ends, which lost 1 base and 5 bases, there was a span of 20 bases. The table lists this clone with a count of one. Its antigen is unknown. The chain has TRBV19 and TRBJ1-2; D is undetermined. Sequencing used naive CD4+ T cells sorted from blood. Noted subset: CD45RA+ positively selected. The clonotype was recovered from a man aged 25-40 years in good health. The CDR3 coding sequence is TGTGCCAGTAGTATAGTTGGTCTCCGCCCTCGGGTATATGGCTACACCTTC. Translated: CASSIVGLRPRVYGYTF.